This passage covers 8 T cell receptor beta chains from one sample sequenced in a study of a mutant IDH1 vaccine in newly diagnosed glioma. Only in-frame clones appear in the TCRdb table, and some are missing; sequencing was by immunoSEQ multiplex PCR. The sample records around 50,000 clones, approximately 90% being singletons. Time point: week 5, during vaccination. Every single dose of the vaccine, 300 ug of mutant IDH1 20-mer peptide, came with topical imiquimod. These receptors are not linked to any known antigen. The input for sequencing was PBMCs, taken from a glioma patient whose treatment included an IDH1 peptide vaccine. These receptor sequences come from a woman aged 40 to 55 with glioma.

V and J are TRBV2 and TRBJ2-7, with 9 bases matching TRBD1. The CDR3 is 15 residues long. V was clipped by 5 bases and J by 1 base; unmatched bases: 6. The V gene's germline CDR1 is SNHLY and CDR2 FYNNEI. This chain's CDR3 is CASSYRGRESYEQYF. DNA for the CDR3: TGTGCCAGCAGTTACAGGGGGCGCGAATCCTACGAGCAGTACTTC.

This clone came up once. The rearrangement uses TRBV9 and TRBJ1-4; no reliable D call. The V end was cut by 4 bases, the J end by 5 bases, with 18 bases between. Germline lookup yields CDR1 SGDLS and CDR2 YYNGEE. The CDR3 has 16 amino acids. This CDR3 is CASSPSLAAGNEKLFF. DNA of the CDR3: TGTGCCAGCAGCCCCTCCCTGGCGGCCGGCAATGAAAAACTGTTTTTT.

This clone appeared once. The chain uses TRBV27 and TRBJ2-7, with 7 bases that match TRBD1. V dropped 3 bases and J dropped 7; count of bases not matched to a gene: 12. The CDR3 consists of 15 residues. Germline V gene lookup returns CDR1 MNHEY and CDR2 SMNVEV (reference sequence). This chain's CDR3 is CASSFVRQGLREQYF. CDR3 bases: TGTGCCAGCAGTTTCGTAAGACAGGGATTGAGGGAGCAGTACTTC.

V usage is TRBV2 and J usage is TRBJ2-7; 8 bases align to TRBD1. The CDR3 loop spans 14 amino acids. The trim removed 6 bases at V and 4 bases at J, leaving 8 bases unmatched. Germline V CDR1 and CDR2: SNHLY, FYNNEI. CDR3 region: CASSPGQEDYEQYF. For the CDR3, the DNA is TGTGCCAGCAGCCCGGGACAGGAGGATTACGAGCAGTACTTC.

This chain links TRBV6-1 with TRBJ2-5, with 11 nucleotides matching TRBD1. CDR1 is MNHNS and CDR2 is SASEGT in the germline V gene. This CDR3 is 14 amino acids long. Trimming cost V 7 bases and J 5 bases; bases outside gene matches: 6. The CDR3 loop is CASIGDRGLETQYF. CDR3 in DNA: TGTGCCAGCATAGGGGACAGGGGGTTGGAGACCCAGTACTTC.

The CDR3 protein is CASRPRGTEAFF. In DNA, the CDR3 is TGCGCCAGCAGGCCCAGGGGGACTGAAGCTTTCTTT. The rearrangement joins TRBV10-1 to TRBJ1-1; TRBD1 matches 7 bases. V trimming: 6 bases; J trimming: 5 bases; junction bases outside the gene matches: 3. This CDR3 is 12 amino acids long. Looked up from germline, CDR1 is WNHNN and CDR2 is SYGVQD (reference sequence).

This chain uses TRBV5-4 with TRBJ1-2; D possibly corresponds to TRBD1 (6 bases). The length of the CDR3 is 14 residues. V dropped 4 bases and J dropped 4 bases, with 14 bases sitting between them. Germline CDR1 and CDR2: SGHNT and YYREEE (reference sequence). Here the CDR3 reads CASSLDSPGYGYTF. Written as DNA, the CDR3 is TGTGCCAGCAGCCTGGACAGCCCAGGCTATGGCTACACCTTC.

The chain joins TRBV2 to TRBJ2-7; D may be TRBD1 (6 bases). The CDR3 is made up of 12 amino acids. In germline, CDR1 is SNHLY, CDR2 FYNNEI. V shed 5 bases and J shed 6 bases, with 11 bases lying between them. CDR3 region: CASSYTGSEQYF. CDR3 sequence (DNA): TGTGCCAGCAGTTATACAGGGTCCGAGCAGTACTTC.